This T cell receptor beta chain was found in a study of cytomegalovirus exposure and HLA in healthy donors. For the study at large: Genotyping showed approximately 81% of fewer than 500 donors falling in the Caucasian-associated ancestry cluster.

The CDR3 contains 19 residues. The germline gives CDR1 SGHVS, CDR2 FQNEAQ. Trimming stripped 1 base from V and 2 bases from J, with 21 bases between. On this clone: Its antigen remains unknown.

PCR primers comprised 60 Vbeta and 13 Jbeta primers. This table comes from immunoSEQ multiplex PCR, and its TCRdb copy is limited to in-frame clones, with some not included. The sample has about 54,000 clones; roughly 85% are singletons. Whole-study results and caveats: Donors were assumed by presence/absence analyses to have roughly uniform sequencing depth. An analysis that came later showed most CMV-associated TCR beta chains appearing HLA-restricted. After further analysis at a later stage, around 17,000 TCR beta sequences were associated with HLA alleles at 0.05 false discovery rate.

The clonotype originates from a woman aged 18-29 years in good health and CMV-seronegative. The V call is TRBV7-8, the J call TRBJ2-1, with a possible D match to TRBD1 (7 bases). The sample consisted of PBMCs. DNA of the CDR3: TGTGCCAGCAGCTTAGGCCGAGGGGGCGGGGCGGGCACCTACAATGAGCAGTTCTTC. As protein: CASSLGRGGGAGTYNEQFF.